This T cell receptor (beta chain) is from a study of T cell repertoires in cytomegalovirus infection (dated by TCRdb to about 2019). Broadly, across the study: Because public TCR beta signatures pointed to carriage of CMV infection together with the matching HLA type, the HLA type of each donor mattered for the analysis. Beyond this particular receptor, the publication reports: The ex vivo response was dominated by HLA-C-restricted CMV-specific TCR beta clonotypes, and the single most frequent clonotype in two of eight donors was supplied by these HLA-C-restricted clonotypes. Carriers of CMV infection plus the relevant HLA type were discriminated by the cumulative frequency of public TCR beta family members in the study cohort and in an independent roughly 400-donor cohort.

The sequencer listed for this sample is Illumina HiSeq 1500. TCRdb redid the processing of the public reads, applying fastp at Q25 and MiXCR, and retained in-frame beta chains. Duplicate CDR3 protein sequences are folded into a single record with the most common DNA and genes. This sample has some 100,000 distinct CDR3 sequences in its table, and 20% to 30% of those were observed once. Clones ranked in the top ten supply approximately 40% of the sample. Inclusive of the bounding cysteine and phenylalanine, the CDR3 is 14 residues long. The only DNA kept is the CDR3, 42 bases in frame from the first base. From a lookup of the germline V gene, CDR1 and CDR2 are SGHTA and FQGNSA. The V end loses 2 bases and the J end loses 3 bases, and a stretch of 8 bases separates them. This clonotype occurred many times. Its antigen remains undetermined. One base away there is no much larger clone; base qualities are not given.

The clonotype originates from a human donor in good health (CMV status not recorded). Some clones in this sample may be carry-over from other donors' samples. The sample consisted of CD8+ T cells from PBMCs. Recombination linked TRBV7-2 to TRBJ1-5, and TRBD1 may be the D gene, going by 6 matching bases. The CDR3 reads as follows: CASSLWDNNQPQHF. The nucleotide sequence is given as TGTGCCAGCAGCTTATGGGACAACAATCAGCCCCAGCATTTT.